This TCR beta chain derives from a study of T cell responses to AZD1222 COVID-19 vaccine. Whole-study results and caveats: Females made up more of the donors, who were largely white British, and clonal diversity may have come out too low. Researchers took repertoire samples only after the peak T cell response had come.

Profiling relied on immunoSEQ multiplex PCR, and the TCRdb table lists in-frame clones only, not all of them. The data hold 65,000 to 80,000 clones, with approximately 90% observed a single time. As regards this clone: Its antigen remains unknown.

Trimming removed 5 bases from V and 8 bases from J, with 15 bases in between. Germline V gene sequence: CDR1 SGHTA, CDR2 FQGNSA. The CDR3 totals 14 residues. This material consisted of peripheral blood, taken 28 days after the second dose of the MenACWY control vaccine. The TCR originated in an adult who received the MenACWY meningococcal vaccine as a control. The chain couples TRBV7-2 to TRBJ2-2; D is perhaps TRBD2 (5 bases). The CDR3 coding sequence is TGTGCCAGCAGCACCTACCCCTCGGGGGGGGAGCTGTTTTTT. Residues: CASSTYPSGGELFF.